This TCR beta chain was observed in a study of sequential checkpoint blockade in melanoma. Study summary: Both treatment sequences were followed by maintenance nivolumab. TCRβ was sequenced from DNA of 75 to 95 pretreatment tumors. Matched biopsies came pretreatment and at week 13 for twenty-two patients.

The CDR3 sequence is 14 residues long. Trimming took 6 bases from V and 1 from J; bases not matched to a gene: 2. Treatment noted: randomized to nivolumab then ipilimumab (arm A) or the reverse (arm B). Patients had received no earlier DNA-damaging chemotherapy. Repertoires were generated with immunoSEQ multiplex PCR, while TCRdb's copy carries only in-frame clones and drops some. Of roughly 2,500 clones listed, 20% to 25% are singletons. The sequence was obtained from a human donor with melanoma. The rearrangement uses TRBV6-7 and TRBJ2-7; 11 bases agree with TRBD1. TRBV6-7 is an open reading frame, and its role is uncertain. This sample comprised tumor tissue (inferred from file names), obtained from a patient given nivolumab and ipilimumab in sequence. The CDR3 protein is CASRRDRGSYEQYF. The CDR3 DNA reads TGTGCCAGCAGAAGGGACAGGGGGTCCTACGAGCAGTACTTC.